The present TCR beta chain was sequenced within a study of PD-1 blockade in classical Hodgkin lymphoma. The V segment lost 0 bases and the J segment 3 bases; nucleotides outside the gene matches: 5. CDR3 length: 16 residues. Germline CDR1 reads SGDLS; CDR2 reads YYNGEE. Sequencing was performed with immunoSEQ multiplex PCR; in TCRdb, only in-frame clones are kept and a portion is missing. The top ten clones hold roughly 35% of a sample with thousands of clones, 75% to 85% of them seen once. There was relapse after autologous stem cell transplantation in every patient, and there was variation in brentuximab vedotin exposure.

The source of this sequence is a human donor with classical Hodgkin lymphoma. The sample consisted of peripheral blood mononuclear cells (PBMCs), taken before the second cycle of nivolumab. The V gene is TRBV9, the J gene TRBJ2-3; 9 bases map to TRBD2. The DNA of the CDR3 is TGTGCCAGCAGCGTAGCTGCGGGAGGGCCGACAGATACGCAGTATTTT. It is translated as CASSVAAGGPTDTQYF.